What follows is one T cell receptor (beta chain) and its context. The antigen is unknown. A multiplex PCR was run with 60 Vbeta primers and 13 Jbeta primers. TCRdb's copy holds only in-frame clones and misses some; the assay was immunoSEQ multiplex PCR. The data hold 90,000 to 110,000 clones, with 73% observed a single time. The sample belongs to a study of cytomegalovirus exposure and HLA in healthy donors. Study findings and constraints: What was likely a sequencing artifact was a cluster of highly shared sequence variants.

This sequence was found in a man aged 35-49 years in good health and CMV-seronegative. The sequenced sample consisted of PBMCs.

CDR3 loop: CASSIDTGTGGNSPLHF. CDR3 bases: TGTGCCAGTAGTATAGACACCGGGACAGGAGGAAATTCACCCCTCCACTTT. The genes are TRBV19 and TRBJ1-6, with TRBD1 matching 8 bases. This CDR3 is 17 amino acids long. In germline, CDR1 is LNHDA, CDR2 SQIVND (reference sequence). The V gene end was trimmed by 0 bases and the J gene end by 7 bases; junction bases not matched to a gene: 8.